This TCR beta chain came from a study of shared clonotypes between healthy human individuals (dated by TCRdb to 2018 to 2020). General notes on the study: A couple of women and a few men aged 18 to 49 years were included in the cohort. Different laboratories and diverse techniques were used to prepare libraries and sequence TCR repertoires, to increase sequencing depth and limit assay-specific biases. To estimate repertoire size and how much clonotypes are shared between individuals, the study performed deep sequencing of blood TCR repertoires from a handful of healthy adults. Between about 0.94 and 10 billion PBMCs per donor were obtained by leukapheresis. What the study reported, not specific to this receptor: Only blood was sampled, and tissue TCR repertoires likely differ from those in blood. Based on pairwise subsampling, the degree of clonotype sharing among donors was expected to be affected by sequencing depth. Because the study included a small number of donors, the genetic and exposure-history diversity represented was limited.

Concerning this clone itself: It lacks a known antigen. Base quality data are lacking; no much larger clone is found one base away.

The CDR3 measures 14 amino acids from cysteine to phenylalanine. The retained sequence is limited to the CDR3, 42 bases, with the frame set at the first base. CDR1 and CDR2, looked up from the germline V gene (reference sequence), are SEHNR and FQNEAQ. Trimming costs V 2 bases and J 2 bases, and their ends lie 6 bases apart. Donors were healthy HIV-negative adults with no recently reported acute infections or vaccinations. Every donor was a Caucasian adult residing in Nashville, Tennessee, USA. For unsorted samples, 75 million to 90 million PBMCs were counted and genomic DNA was extracted with the QIAamp DNA Blood Mini kit. Blood was collected by leukapheresis, and PBMCs were isolated by Ficoll-Histopaque density gradient centrifugation and then cryopreserved in liquid nitrogen vapor phase. Using the deep immunoSEQ assay, multiplex PCR amplified TCR CDR3 regions from genomic DNA. For each cell subset, the extracted genomic DNA was distributed evenly across all wells of several immunoSEQ 96-well plates, and each plate served as one replicate. For unsorted PBMC, 300 ng genomic DNA, equal to 30,000 or so T cell genomes, was loaded into each replicate PCR. Unsorted PBMC genomic DNA was sequenced across ten immunoSEQ deep assay plates. Purified libraries were measured with a Qubit 3.0 fluorometer, size-checked on a Bioanalyzer 2100, and measured again with the KAPA Library Quantification kit. Each immunoSEQ 96-well plate was sequenced on its own single-read 150-cycle Illumina NextSeq 550 flow cell. The study's processing was this. Because the immunoSEQ output included only junctional sequences and no quality scores, the filtering could not be the same as the filtering used for full-length reads. Sequences were annotated with PyIR, a Python wrapper for IgBLAST v1.9, and V/J genes and CDR3 were assigned using IMGT germline references. Reads were filtered out if the reads had weak V/J assignments (E-value above 1e-6), no CDR3, stop codons, out-of-frame junctions, or ambiguous translated residues. V3J clonotypes were defined by identical inferred V gene, J gene, and CDR3 amino acid sequence. To compute the percentage overlap between repertoires, the number of shared unique clonotypes was divided by the size of the smaller repertoire. Richness of each repertoire was evaluated using RTK rarefaction, the Chao1 estimator, and Recon v2.1 estimates of unobserved clonotypes. TCRdb provides this immuneACCESS table in a form limited to in-frame rearrangements. Some clones are lacking; in checked studies, under half of them reflect an unresolved V gene, and why the rest are absent is not known. The D gene and trimming were derived from the DNA, and the V and J assignments and clone size from that table. For this sample the table gives roughly 500,000 clones, of which about 85% were detected only once. Roughly 13% of the sample is taken by the ten largest.

In this chain, TRBV7-9 is recombined with TRBJ2-2; too little of a D gene remains to name it. The clonotype originates from a woman aged 40 to 55 in good health. Some clones in this sample may be carry-over from other donors' samples. The source material was PBMCs. The DNA sequence is TGTGCCAGCAGCTTATCCTCAAACACCGGGGAGCTGTTTTTT. Translated, this is CASSLSSNTGELFF.